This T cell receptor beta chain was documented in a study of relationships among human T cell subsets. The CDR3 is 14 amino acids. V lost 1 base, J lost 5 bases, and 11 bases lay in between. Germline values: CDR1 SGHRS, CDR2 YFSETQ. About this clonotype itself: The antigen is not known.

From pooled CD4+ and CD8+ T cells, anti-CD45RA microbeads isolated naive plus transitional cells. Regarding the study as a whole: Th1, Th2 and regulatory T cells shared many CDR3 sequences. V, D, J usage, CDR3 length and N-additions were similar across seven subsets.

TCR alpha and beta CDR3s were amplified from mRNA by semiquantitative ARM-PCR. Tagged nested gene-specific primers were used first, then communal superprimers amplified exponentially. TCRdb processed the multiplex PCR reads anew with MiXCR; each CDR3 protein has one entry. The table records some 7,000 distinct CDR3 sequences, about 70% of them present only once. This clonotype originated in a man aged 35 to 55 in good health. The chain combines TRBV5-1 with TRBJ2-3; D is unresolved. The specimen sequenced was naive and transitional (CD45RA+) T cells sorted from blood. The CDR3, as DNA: TGCGCCAGCAGCTTGTCGGAGTTCCGAGATACGCAGTATTTT. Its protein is CASSLSEFRDTQYF.